These 28 T cell receptor beta chains were sequenced from one sample in a study of T cell repertoires in cytomegalovirus infection. One entry per CDR3 protein, called by TCRdb with MiXCR from the reads. In the table there are just over 300,000 distinct CDR3 sequences, 15% to 20% of which are singletons. Input material: PBMCs. The receptor source for this set is a human donor in good health (CMV status not recorded). Some clones in this sample may be carry-over from other donors' samples.

There are many counts of this clonotype. This chain links TRBV4-2 with TRBJ2-3; tentative D call: TRBD2 (6 bases). The V gene's germline CDR1 is LGHNA and CDR2 YNFKEQ. CDR3 length: 13 amino acids. The V end lost 1 base, the J end lost 6 bases, and 8 bases lay between the germline ends. CDR3 nucleotides: TGTGCCAGCAGCCAAGTGGCGGGGGATACGCAGTATTTT. It translates to CASSQVAGDTQYF.

This clonotype has a count of ten or more. The rearrangement joins TRBV7-2 to TRBJ2-5, with a possible D match to TRBD1 (5 bases). Per the germline V gene, CDR1 is SGHTA and CDR2 is FQGNSA. The CDR3 spans 16 residues. V shed 1 base and J shed 5 bases, with 17 bases lying between them. As DNA, the CDR3 is TGTGCCAGCAGCTTAGTCTTTAGCAGGTCAGGGGAGACCCAGTACTTC. Amino acid sequence: CASSLVFSRSGETQYF.

This chain connects TRBV5-1 to TRBJ2-1, with D perhaps matching TRBD2 (9 bases). Germline loops: CDR1 SGHRS, CDR2 YFSETQ. This CDR3 is 16 amino acids long. The V gene lost 3 bases and the J gene lost 8 bases, with 21 bases spanning the gap. CDR3: CASSSRGRGGSYEQFF. Written as DNA, the CDR3 is TGCGCCAGCAGCTCCAGGGGGCGGGGGGGCTCTTATGAGCAGTTCTTC.

This clonotype was found many times. CDR3: CASSPHRGPGEKLFF. For the CDR3, the DNA is TGTGCCAGCAGCCCTCACAGGGGGCCGGGTGAAAAACTGTTTTTT. The chain recombines TRBV7-2 with TRBJ1-4; 9 bases are a match to TRBD1. Losses at the gene ends were 5 bases for V and 7 bases for J; bases not matched to a gene: 8. CDR1 and CDR2 from the germline V gene are SGHTA and FQGNSA. CDR3 length: 15 amino acids.

This clonotype was counted many times. The chain uses TRBV7-2 and TRBJ2-4; 8 bases are a match to TRBD1. CDR3 size: 13 residues. Germline V gene sequence: CDR1 SGHTA, CDR2 FQGNSA. With V trimmed by 6 bases and J by 5 bases, 3 bases remained unmatched. The CDR3 here is CASSQGAQNIQYF. The CDR3, as DNA: TGTGCCAGCAGTCAGGGGGCCCAAAACATTCAGTACTTC. The entire variable domain, with the rest obtained from reference TRBV7-2 and TRBJ2-4, is as follows: GAGVSQSPSNKVTEKGKDVELRCDPISGHTALYWYRQSLGQGLEFLIYFQGNSAPDKSGLPSDRFSAERTGGSVSTLTIQRTQQEDSAVYLCASSQGAQNIQYFGAGTRLSVL.

This clonotype was seen only once. In DNA form, the CDR3 reads TGTGCCAGTAGTATACAGGTGCAAGATACGCAGTATTTT. This codes for CASSIQVQDTQYF. The rearrangement uses TRBV19 and TRBJ2-3; D is ambiguous. The CDR3 consists of 13 residues. The ends were cut back, 2 bases at V and 5 bases at J, with 8 bases in the middle. The germline gives CDR1 LNHDA, CDR2 SQIVND (reference sequence).

This clonotype was seen at least ten times. For the CDR3, the DNA is TGTGCCAGCAGCTTATTCACGCCCCCCGGGGAGCTGTTTTTT. Amino acid sequence: CASSLFTPPGELFF. The chain combines TRBV7-2 with TRBJ2-2; no clear D gene. This CDR3 has 14 amino acids. Trimming pared 2 bases from V and 6 bases from J, leaving 10 bases between. Germline V gene lookup returns CDR1 SGHTA and CDR2 FQGNSA.

This clonotype has a handful of counts. The gene calls are TRBV20-1 and TRBJ1-5, with TRBD1 matching over 8 bases. The CDR3 sequence is 14 residues long. Germline CDR1 is DFQATT and CDR2 is SNEGSKA (reference sequence). Trimming took 4 bases from V and 4 from J; bases not matched to a gene: 6. DNA for the CDR3: TGCAGTGCTAAGCCAGGGGACAGGAATCAGCCCCAGCATTTT. Translating gives CSAKPGDRNQPQHF.

The chain carries TRBV27 and TRBJ2-7, with D perhaps TRBD1 (5 bases). This CDR3 has 16 amino acids. V lost 0 bases and J lost 3, with 15 bases in between. CDR1 and CDR2 (germline): MNHEY, SMNVEV (reference sequence). The CDR3 sequence: CASSLSSDITNYEQYF. CDR3 DNA sequence: TGTGCCAGCAGTTTATCGTCGGACATAACAAACTACGAGCAGTACTTC.

This clonotype was seen repeatedly, ten times or more. The chain recombines TRBV7-2 with TRBJ2-5; D gene uncertain. Trimming removed 2 bases from V and 4 bases from J, with 11 bases in between. The CDR3 spans 14 residues. Germline CDR1 SGHTA, CDR2 FQGNSA. CDR3 coding DNA: TGTGCCAGCAGCTTAAGAAGGGAAAGAGAGACCCAGTACTTC. As protein: CASSLRRERETQYF.

This clonotype was found a few times. V gene TRBV28 combines with J gene TRBJ2-3; D unresolved. In germline, CDR1 is MDHEN, CDR2 SYDVKM. The CDR3 contains 16 residues. Trimming removed 5 bases from V and 0 bases from J, with 15 bases in between. In nucleotides, the CDR3 is TGTGCCAGCAGTCCCTCCTTGGGGTCTAGCACAGATACGCAGTATTTT. It specifies CASSPSLGSSTDTQYF.

This chain joins TRBV19 and TRBJ2-1, with TRBD2 as a possible D gene (6 bases). Germline CDR1 is LNHDA and CDR2 is SQIVND (reference sequence). This CDR3 spans 14 amino acids. V was shortened by 3 bases and J by 6 bases, with 12 bases between the two germline ends. The CDR3 region has the DNA TGTGCCAGTAGTATCGTACTAGCATTCAATGAGCAGTTCTTC. It codes for CASSIVLAFNEQFF.

V and J are TRBV5-4 and TRBJ1-1, with 9 bases identical to TRBD1. In germline, CDR1 is SGHNT, CDR2 YYREEE (reference sequence). This CDR3 region has 17 residues. Unmatched junction bases numbered 8, after V lost 2 bases and J lost 0 bases. CDR3 amino acids: CASSFGTGRVVNTEAFF. The CDR3 DNA reads as TGTGCCAGCAGCTTCGGGACAGGGCGGGTGGTGAACACTGAAGCTTTCTTT.

This clonotype was seen ten or more times. The chain couples TRBV4-2 to TRBJ2-4; D is perhaps TRBD2 (6 bases). CDR3 size: 14 residues. Germline CDR1 LGHNA, CDR2 YNFKEQ. V was cut by 8 bases and J by 8 bases, with 19 bases left in between. In DNA, the CDR3 is TGTGCCAGCGGGGGATCGGGTGGCGGGGACATTCAGTACTTC. Translating it yields CASGGSGGGDIQYF.

This clonotype has ten or more counts. The rearrangement uses TRBV7-6 and TRBJ1-1; D is undetermined. Germline V CDR1 and CDR2: SGHVS, FNYEAQ. Deletions cut 5 bases from V and 5 bases from J, with 3 bases between. The CDR3 is made up of 10 amino acids. The CDR3 region has the DNA TGTGCCAGCAGCAGAACTGAAGCTTTCTTT. The encoded protein is CASSRTEAFF.

V is TRBV12-3 or TRBV12-4 and J is TRBJ2-3, with TRBD1 identical over 9 bases. The CDR3 spans 16 residues. The ends lost 2 bases at V and 6 bases at J; junction bases unmatched: 9. Here the CDR3 DNA reads TGTGCCAGCAGTTTACTCTGGACAGGGGCGGGGGATACGCAGTATTTT. Residues: CASSLLWTGAGDTQYF.

This clonotype was seen many times. V usage is TRBV7-6 and J usage is TRBJ2-1; D possibly matches TRBD1 or TRBD2 (6 bases each). Germline V gene lookup returns CDR1 SGHVS and CDR2 FNYEAQ. The CDR3 runs 16 residues. V shed 4 bases and J shed 8 bases, with 21 bases lying between them. The CDR3 protein is CASSSQTGIGGDEQFF. DNA of the CDR3: TGTGCCAGCAGCTCGCAGACAGGCATTGGAGGGGATGAGCAGTTCTTC.

This clonotype was observed at least ten times. The J gene is TRBJ1-1, the V gene TRBV27, with D maybe TRBD1 (5 bases). The CDR3 length is 14 residues. From germline, CDR1 is MNHEY and CDR2 SMNVEV (reference sequence). Trimming took 5 bases from V and 6 from J, leaving 16 bases between them. The CDR3 region has the DNA TGTGCCAGCAGTCGGGACCCAGTGGTCCCTGAAGCTTTCTTT. Residues: CASSRDPVVPEAFF.

The sample holds a few counts of this clonotype. This sequence joins TRBV19 and TRBJ2-2; 9 nucleotides match TRBD1. The CDR3 has 15 amino acids. V was clipped by 7 bases and J by 1 base; unmatched bases: 4. CDR1 is LNHDA, CDR2 SQIVND, per germline (reference sequence). The CDR3 bases are TGTGCCAGTACCGCGGACAGGGGGAACACCGGGGAGCTGTTTTTT. Translated, it gives CASTADRGNTGELFF. The full variable domain, completed using reference TRBV19 and TRBJ2-2, is DGGITQSPKYLFRKEGQNVTLSCEQNLNHDAMYWYRQDPGQGLRLIYYSQIVNDFQKGDIAEGYSVSREKKESFPLTVTSAQKNPTAFYLCASTADRGNTGELFFGEGSRLTVL.

This clonotype was counted at least ten times. The chain is built from TRBV10-3 and TRBJ1-2, with 7 bases aligning to TRBD1. From germline, CDR1 is ENHRY and CDR2 SYGVKD. This CDR3 region has 13 residues. Trimming at V came to 7 bases and at J to 2 bases, leaving 4 bases not matched to a gene. The DNA of the CDR3 is TGTGCCATCACCCCGGGACAGAACTATGGCTACACCTTC. Protein product: CAITPGQNYGYTF.

The CDR3 sequence is CSAARLMNTEAFF. The DNA for the CDR3 is TGCAGCGCCGCACGGTTAATGAACACTGAAGCTTTCTTT. The chain joins TRBV29-1 to TRBJ1-1; D gene ambiguous. This CDR3 has 13 amino acids. V gave up 7 bases and J gave up 0 bases, with 12 bases separating them. Germline V lookup: CDR1 SQVTM, CDR2 ANQGSEA.

This clonotype was seen more than once but under ten times. Mismatch with germline at one junction end may stem from a read error. The rearrangement links TRBV7-7 to TRBJ2-5, with TRBD2 as a possible D gene (5 bases). The germline V gene has CDR1 SSHAT and CDR2 FNYEAQ (reference sequence). The CDR3 has 15 residues. The DNA of the CDR3 is TGTGCTAGCAGCTTGGAGGCTGGGATTGGAGAGACCCAGTACTTC. Protein product: CASSLEAGIGETQYF.

As regards this clonotype: This may be a read error, as it is one base from a much larger clone. The chain links TRBV12-3 or TRBV12-4 to TRBJ2-5; D not resolved. The CDR3 extends over 14 amino acids. The CDR3 DNA follows: TGTGCCGGCAGTTTCATGCCGGTGCGAGAGACCCAGTACTTC. Encoded protein: CAGSFMPVRETQYF.

The gene calls are TRBV6-6 and TRBJ1-6; tentative D call: TRBD1 (6 bases). V lost 5 bases, J lost 10 bases, and 15 bases lay in between. Germline V lookup: CDR1 MNHNY, CDR2 SVGAGI (reference sequence). The CDR3 spans 14 residues. The CDR3 sequence is CASSKGGRESPLHF. The CDR3 nucleotides read TGTGCCAGCAGTAAAGGGGGGAGGGAATCACCCCTCCACTTT.

The genes are TRBV27 and TRBJ2-3, with 7 positions matching TRBD1. The length of the CDR3 is 15 residues. In germline, CDR1 is MNHEY, CDR2 SMNVEV (reference sequence). Trimming took 7 bases from V and 2 from J; bases not matched to a gene: 9. The CDR3 loop reads CASKPLGQPTDTQYF. The CDR3 DNA is TGTGCCAGCAAACCTTTGGGACAGCCCACAGATACGCAGTATTTT.

This sequence joins TRBV7-9 and TRBJ1-4, with D unclear. V was shortened by 4 bases and J by 1 base, with 13 bases between the two germline ends. Germline CDR1 and CDR2: SEHNR and FQNEAQ (reference sequence). The CDR3 is 16 residues long. The CDR3 region has the DNA TGTGCCAGCAGCTCCCCCTCGAGGAGAACTAATGAAAAACTGTTTTTT. Amino acids: CASSSPSRRTNEKLFF.

In its sample, this clonotype was seen a few times. This sequence joins TRBV12-3 or TRBV12-4 and TRBJ1-5; a possible D gene is TRBD1 (6 bases). The CDR3 spans 16 residues. The V end lost 5 bases, the J end lost 1 base, and 15 bases lay between the germline ends. The chain's CDR3 is CASSLHGTNSNQPQHF. DNA for the CDR3: TGTGCCAGCAGTCTTCACGGGACAAACAGCAATCAGCCCCAGCATTTT.

This clonotype has a handful of counts. V is TRBV12-5 and J is TRBJ2-4, with D hard to call. CDR3 size: 16 residues. Germline values: CDR1 LGHNT, CDR2 FRNRAP. Trimming took off 0 bases at V and 0 bases at J, with 9 bases between the two ends. The CDR3 nucleotides read TGTGCTAGTGGTTTGGTGGGTCGGACAGCCAAAAACATTCAGTACTTC. Residues: CASGLVGRTAKNIQYF.